This is a list of T cell receptor beta chains from one sample in a study of blood T cell repertoires in COVID-19. Measured with immunoSEQ multiplex PCR; TCRdb has only the in-frame clones, and not every one. Of tens of thousands of clones listed, approximately 88% are singletons. The specimen sequenced was peripheral blood. The receptors were gathered from a man in his thirties or forties with COVID-19, enrolled during active disease. Both conserved end residues are part of each CDR3. Each record gives: clone size, D gene, V gene, J gene, CDR3 DNA, CDR3 protein. D genes are given only for firm matches. Only part of the rows carry a size: once, few, many, or a class if the clone is expanded.

>once|-|TRBV28|TRBJ2-7
TGTGCCAGCAGTTTCGGGCAGGGGATCTACGAGCAGTACTTC
CASSFGQGIYEQYF
>-|-|TRBV15|TRBJ1-4
TGTGCCACCAGCAGAGGGGCGGGGAGGGAAAAACTGTTTTTT
CATSRGAGREKLFF
>-|-|TRBV7-3|TRBJ1-1
TGTGCCAGCAGCCAATCAGGAGGGGAAACTGAAGCTTTCTTT
CASSQSGGETEAFF
>-|-|TRBV6-6|TRBJ1-5
TGTGCCAGCAGTTCTAATCAGCCCCAGCATTTT
CASSSNQPQHF
>-|-|TRBV9|TRBJ1-4
TGTGCCAGCAGCGTAAGCGAAGTATGGGATGAAAAACTGTTTTTT
CASSVSEVWDEKLFF
>once|-|TRBV9|TRBJ2-3
TGTGCCAGCAGTGGGAGACTTTTTCCAGATACGCAGTATTTT
CASSGRLFPDTQYF
>-|TRBD2|TRBV7-8|TRBJ2-7
TGTGCCAGCAGCTTAGGTTCCGGGACTAGCGGTTCCTACGAGCAGTACTTC
CASSLGSGTSGSYEQYF
>-|-|TRBV3-1/TRBV3-2|TRBJ1-2
TGTGCCAGCAGCCCCCTGAGGGAATATGGCTACACCTTC
CASSPLREYGYTF
>-|-|TRBV15|TRBJ1-1
TGTGCCACCAGCAGGGAGTACACTGAAGCTTTCTTT
CATSREYTEAFF
>once|TRBD2|TRBV2|TRBJ2-3
TGTGCCAGCAGTCTAGCGGGAGTATCAGATACGCAGTATTTT
CASSLAGVSDTQYF
>-|-|TRBV18|TRBJ2-5
TGTGCCAGCTCTTACAGGGCGGAGACCCAGTACTTC
CASSYRAETQYF
>-|-|TRBV29-1|TRBJ2-7
TGCAGCGTTGAAGATAATCCCTACGAGCAGTACTTC
CSVEDNPYEQYF
>-|-|TRBV6-5|TRBJ1-3
TGTGCCAGCATCTCCCGTTCTGGAAACACCATATATTTT
CASISRSGNTIYF
>-|TRBD2|TRBV7-2|TRBJ2-7
TGTGCCAGCAGCCGTCCGGGACTAGCGGGGGGGCGAACCTACGAGCAGTACTTC
CASSRPGLAGGRTYEQYF
>few|-|TRBV15|TRBJ1-2
TGTGCCACCAGCAGAGCAACGACAGGAGTTTATGGCTACACCTTC
CATSRATTGVYGYTF
>once|TRBD2|TRBV7-6|TRBJ2-1
TGTGCCAGCAGCCAACTAGCGGGAACCTACAATGAGCAGTTCTTC
CASSQLAGTYNEQFF
>-|-|TRBV5-5|TRBJ1-2
TGTGCCAGCAGCATTGCCTCGGGGGGGGCGCTTGGCTACACCTTC
CASSIASGGALGYTF
>once|TRBD1|TRBV4-1|TRBJ2-5
TGCGCCAGCAGCCAGTACCTCGGGACAGGGGGAGAGACCCAGTACTTC
CASSQYLGTGGETQYF
>-|-|TRBV19|TRBJ1-5
TGTGCCAGTAGTGACGAGCGGGAGCGGCCCCAGCATTTT
CASSDERERPQHF
>-|TRBD1|TRBV11-2|TRBJ2-2
TGTGCCAGCAGCTTAGGACAGGGGGCCGGGGAGCTGTTTTTT
CASSLGQGAGELFF
>-|TRBD1|TRBV28|TRBJ1-5
TGTGCCAGCAGTTATACAGGGGGGGTAGATCAGCCCCAGCATTTT
CASSYTGGVDQPQHF
>-|TRBD2|TRBV5-1|TRBJ2-5
TGCGCCAGCAGCTCGGGACTAGCGGGAATACTCCAAGAGACCCAGTACTTC
CASSSGLAGILQETQYF
>-|TRBD1|TRBV9|TRBJ2-7
TGTGCCAGCACCCCCGGGACAGCACAATACGAGCAGTACTTC
CASTPGTAQYEQYF
>-|-|TRBV12-3/TRBV12-4|TRBJ1-2
TGTGCCAGCAGCCCGGGACAAGGGCGCGGCTACACCTTC
CASSPGQGRGYTF